This T cell receptor (beta chain) was captured by sequencing in a study of blood T cell repertoires in COVID-19. Study-level information: Samples came from the United States, Italy and Spain, spanning acute and convalescent COVID-19. T cells, B-cell-depleted T cells, or PBMCs supplied cDNA or gDNA.

The authors' processing: Amplifying reference gene primers gave estimates of nucleated cell counts. Clones were sequenced by immunoSEQ multiplex PCR, and TCRdb holds only the in-frame ones, with some missing. For V, J and clone size, that table is used; D and trimming come from the DNA. The table records approximately 140,000 clones, around 84% of them present only once. Sequencing was done on a sample of peripheral blood. The source of this sequence is a man aged 60 to 75 with active or convalescent COVID-19.

This chain's CDR3 is CASSMSGGNYEQYF. The CDR3 DNA sequence: TGTGCCAGCTCGATGAGTGGGGGGAACTACGAGCAGTACTTC. The chain employs TRBV18 and TRBJ2-7, with a tentative D call TRBD2 (6 bases). Germline lookup yields CDR1 KGHSH and CDR2 LQKENI. The CDR3 covers 14 residues. Trimming took off 6 bases at V and 3 bases at J, with 15 bases between the two ends.